This T cell receptor (beta chain) was found in a study of control samples from healthy donors and cancer patients (dated by TCRdb to about 2020). Points on this clone: The target of this receptor is not known. The record has no base qualities; no much larger clone is one base away.

Libraries were made using the immunoSEQ multiplex PCR assay. The immuneACCESS repertoire file appears here via TCRdb, limited to in-frame rearrangements. These files lack a portion of the clones; in checked studies, under half of the deficit traces to unresolved V genes, and the cause of the others is not known. Across this sample there are about 86,000 clones, with roughly 93% seen only once. The ten largest clonotypes hold approximately 1.5% of the sample. V is reduced by 7 bases and J by 0 bases, leaving a spacing of 13 bases between them. The CDR3 holds 16 amino acids from the cysteine to the phenylalanine. This entry keeps only the CDR3 DNA: 48 bases, framed from base 1. CDR1 SNHLY and CDR2 FYNNEI are derived from the germline V gene.

The sequencing sample was made of blood. This receptor was identified in a woman aged 25 to 45 in good health. The chain is made from TRBV2 and TRBJ1-6; matching of 5 bases hints at TRBD1 as the D gene. The DNA reads as follows: TGTGCCAGCAAAGGACATCTGAGCTCCTATAATTCACCCCTCCACTTT. Its amino acids are CASKGHLSSYNSPLHF.